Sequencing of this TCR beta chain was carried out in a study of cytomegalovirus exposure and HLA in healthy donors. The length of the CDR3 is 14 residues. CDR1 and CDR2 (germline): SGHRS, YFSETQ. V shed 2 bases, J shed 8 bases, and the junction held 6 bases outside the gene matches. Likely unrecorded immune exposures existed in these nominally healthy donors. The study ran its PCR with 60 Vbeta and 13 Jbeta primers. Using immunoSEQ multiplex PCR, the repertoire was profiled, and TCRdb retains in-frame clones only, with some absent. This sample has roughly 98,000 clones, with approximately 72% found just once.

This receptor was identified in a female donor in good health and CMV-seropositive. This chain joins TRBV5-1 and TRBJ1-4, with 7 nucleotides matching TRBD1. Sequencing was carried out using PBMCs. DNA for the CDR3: TGCGCCAGCAGCTTCAGGGGGGAAGGAGAAAAACTGTTTTTT. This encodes CASSFRGEGEKLFF.